This T cell receptor (beta chain) stems from a study of beta chain features in type 1 diabetes. Study overall: Cell yields, gender and age were comparable in patients and healthy donors.

Every bit of the isolated RNA underwent reverse transcription, so sequencing read expressed TCRB transcripts. Data came from immunoSEQ multiplex PCR; TCRdb stores just in-frame clones and leaves some out. The table includes more than 95,000 clones, around 16% detected once. Findings and caveats of the study: Shorter templates may be favored by PCR, equally so in patients and controls. TCRB CDR3s were moderately but significantly shorter in Type 1 diabetes patients in all four CD4+ subsets.

Sorted CD4+ subsets: naive, central memory, regulatory, stem cell-like memory (CD45RO/CCR7/CD25/CD127/CD95/CD27 panel). The germline gives CDR1 SGHAT, CDR2 FQNNGV. CDR3 size: 13 residues. Unmatched junction bases numbered 0, after V lost 5 bases and J lost 1 base. Regarding this clone: The antigen is undetermined.

The sequenced sample was central memory CD4+ T cells from blood. This receptor was obtained from a man younger than 35 with type 1 diabetes. This sequence joins TRBV11-2 and TRBJ2-3; 7 bases align to TRBD2. The CDR3 spells CASSGGGTDTQYF. In DNA form, the CDR3 reads TGTGCCAGCAGCGGGGGGGGCACAGATACGCAGTATTTT. Together with reference TRBV11-2 and TRBJ2-3, the CDR3 gives the full variable domain: EAGVAQSPRYKIIEKRQSVAFWCNPISGHATLYWYQQILGQGPKLLIQFQNNGVVDDSQLPKDRFSAERLKGVDSTLKIQPAKLEDSAVYLCASSGGGTDTQYFGPGTRLTVL.